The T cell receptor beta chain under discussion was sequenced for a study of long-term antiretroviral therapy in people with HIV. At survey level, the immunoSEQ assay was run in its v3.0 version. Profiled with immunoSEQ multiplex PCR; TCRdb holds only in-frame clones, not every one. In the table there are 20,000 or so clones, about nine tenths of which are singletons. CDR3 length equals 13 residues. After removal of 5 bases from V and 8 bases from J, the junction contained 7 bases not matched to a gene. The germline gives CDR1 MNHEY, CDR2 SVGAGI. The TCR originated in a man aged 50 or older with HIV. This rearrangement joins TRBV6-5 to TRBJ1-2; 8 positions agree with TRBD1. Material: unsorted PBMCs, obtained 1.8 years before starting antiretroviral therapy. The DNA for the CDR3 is TGTGCCAGCAGTAAAACAGGGGGTCGGGGCTACACCTTC. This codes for CASSKTGGRGYTF.